This T cell receptor beta chain was observed in a study of CD8 T cells in ankylosing spondylitis. General study results and limits: Reports say disease-linked clones showed up significantly more in matched ankylosing spondylitis synovial fluid. It appeared that ankylosing spondylitis blood was characterized by a TCR beta motif of several highly homologous variants. Disease-linked clones were found to be CD8+ and relatively rare in peripheral blood. Prior work had noted some motif variants in reactive arthritis blood and synovial fluid.

A quantitative 5'-RACE method, one with molecular barcodes, was used to make TCR beta libraries. In TCRdb, the 5' RACE reads were re-called with MiXCR into one record per CDR3 protein. The sample gives roughly 700,000 distinct CDR3 sequences, 15% to 20% of which show up once; roughly a fifth is in the top ten. In the case of this clonotype: Its target is unknown.

Sequencing used blood, either unsorted or a sorted T cell fraction (not recorded which). The origin of this receptor is a male donor with ankylosing spondylitis.

For the CDR3, the DNA is TGCGCCAGCAGCCACCAGGGATCCTACGAGCAGTACTTC. The encoded protein is CASSHQGSYEQYF. The chain employs TRBV4-1 and TRBJ2-7, with D perhaps matching TRBD1 (5 bases). Germline V gene lookup returns CDR1 MGHRA and CDR2 YSYEKL. Between the trimmed V and J ends, which lost 3 bases and 1 base, there was a span of 7 bases. CDR3 size: 13 residues.